The source of this TCR beta chain is a study of OX40 agonist ivuxolimab in advanced cancers. A note on the overall study: Ivuxolimab, which targeted the costimulatory receptor OX40 (CD134), was an agonistic, fully human IgG2 monoclonal antibody. Intravenous ivuxolimab was administered to patients every 2 weeks at six dose levels: 0.01, 0.1, 0.3, 1.5, 3 and 10 mg/kg. Among the roughly 52 dose-escalation patients, about 20 had hepatocellular carcinoma, approximately 15 melanoma, 9 renal cell carcinoma and 9 head and neck cancer. In the dose-escalation cohort, approximately 83% of patients were male, and the mean age was 60 years with a range of roughly 20 to 85. Patients were allowed to have had prior anti-PD-1, anti-PD-L1 or anti-CTLA-4 therapy, and approximately 40% of the dose-escalation patients had been treated with checkpoint inhibitors. Partial responses occurred in three dose-escalation patients, of whom one had hepatocellular carcinoma and two had cutaneous melanoma. The purpose of peripheral TCRbeta sequencing was to test whether ivuxolimab changed TCR sequence diversity and led to clonal T-cell expansion. The paper covers the monotherapy dose-escalation part of the phase I ivuxolimab trial, which included N ≈ 50 patients. The investigation overall reported the following: In the 0.1-3.0 mg/kg groups, partial responders had among the lowest normalized peripheral clonal expansion, particularly in CD8+ T cells. Antigen specificity was not determined for the clonally expanded peripheral T cells. Low levels of normalized T-cell clonal expansion were also shown by some nonresponding patients. At doses from 0.1 to 3.0 mg/kg, clonal expansion was seen in both CD4+ and CD8+ blood T cells between baseline and week 6. On average, CD8+ T cells showed more expanded clones than CD4+ T cells after ivuxolimab.

Genomic DNA was isolated from the sorted cells so that the TCRbeta CDR3 region could be sequenced. TCRbeta CDR3 regions were sequenced using the immunoSEQ Assay. Held by TCRdb, this immuneACCESS table contains in-frame sequences only and omits some clones. Under half of the omission traces to an unresolved V gene where checked; the cause of the rest is unknown. This sample is represented by about 35,000 clones; 92% of them were singletons. The ten largest clones represent about 33% of the sample. Concerning this clone itself: Its cognate antigen has yet to be identified. No much larger clone is present one base from it, and per-base qualities are unavailable.

The trial excluded patients who had a history of autoimmune disease or who were on systemic immunosuppression. Peripheral blood for TCR sequencing was collected from all dose cohorts at baseline, on cycle 4 day 1, and on cycle 7 day 1. Samples were obtained from an open-label, multicenter, first-in-human phase I dose-escalation trial of ivuxolimab. The trial enrolled adults with locally advanced or metastatic head and neck squamous cell, hepatocellular, melanoma or renal cell carcinoma. Before TCR sequencing, CD4+ T cells and CD8+ T cells were sorted from peripheral blood as separate populations. CDR1 and CDR2 were assigned from the germline V gene as MDHEN and SYDVKM. Taken from cysteine to phenylalanine, the CDR3 has 16 residues. The DNA shown is the 48-base CDR3, in frame from base 1. Here V drops 2 bases and J drops 5 bases, and the junction holds 9 bases not matched to any gene.

The chain couples TRBV28 to TRBJ1-5, with 7 central nucleotides matching TRBD1. The TCR was taken from an adult with an advanced solid tumor such as melanoma, head and neck, liver or kidney cancer. The source material was CD4+ or CD8+ T cells sorted from blood, sampled in a trial of the OX40 agonist ivuxolimab. The sequenced DNA: TGTGCCAGCAGTTTAGGGCCGGGACAGCTAGATCAGCCCCAGCATTTT. The resulting protein is CASSLGPGQLDQPQHF.